The present T cell receptor (beta chain) was sequenced within a study of T cell changes during pregnancy in multiple sclerosis. TCRdb's copy holds only in-frame clones and misses some; the assay was immunoSEQ multiplex PCR. The table lists over 35,000 clones, around nine tenths of them singletons. The germline gives CDR1 SGHAT, CDR2 FQDESV (reference sequence). The junction had 10 bases not matched to a gene; V was cut back by 1 base and J by 6 bases. The CDR3 sequence is 18 residues long. Material: CD8+ T cells from peripheral blood mononuclear cells, obtained before pregnancy. The receptor comes from a female donor with multiple sclerosis, enrolled in a pregnancy study. This chain uses TRBV11-1 with TRBJ2-1; 12 bases fit TRBD2. The CDR3 sequence: CASSLGTSGTWVLNEQFF. In nucleotides, the CDR3 is TGTGCCAGCAGCTTAGGGACTAGCGGGACCTGGGTCCTCAATGAGCAGTTCTTC.